Shown below are 8 T cell receptor beta chains from a single sample sequenced in a study of blood T cell repertoires in COVID-19. Only in-frame clones appear in the TCRdb table, and some are missing; sequencing was by immunoSEQ multiplex PCR. The table lists fewer than 90,000 clones, about four fifths of them singletons. The sequenced material came from peripheral blood. The receptors come from a man between 50 and 59 years old with acute or convalescent COVID-19.

Comments on this clone: One end of the junction is discordant with germline, which a read error may explain. The rearrangement links TRBV2 to TRBJ2-7, with TRBD1 matching 7 bases. The germline gives CDR1 SNHLY, CDR2 FYNNEI. The CDR3 extends over 15 amino acids. In nucleotides, the CDR3 is TGTGCCAGCAGGGAAGGGTGGACAGGAGCCTACGAGCAGTACTTC. Translation gives CASREGWTGAYEQYF.

This clone has a handful of counts. The J gene is TRBJ2-1, the V gene TRBV6-2 or TRBV6-3; 9 nucleotides line up with TRBD2. The germline V gene encodes CDR1 MNHEY and CDR2 SVGEGT. The CDR3 is made up of 16 amino acids. The ends lost 6 bases at V and 4 bases at J; junction bases unmatched: 10. CDR3 sequence: CASSQNLAGPYNEQFF. The CDR3 nucleotides read TGTGCCAGCAGCCAGAACCTAGCGGGGCCGTACAATGAGCAGTTCTTC.

The rearrangement uses TRBV7-2 and TRBJ1-3; 8 nucleotides align to TRBD1. The CDR3 consists of 15 residues. Germline V CDR1 and CDR2: SGHTA, FQGNSA. Trimming at V came to 3 bases and at J to 0 bases, leaving 1 base not matched to a gene. The CDR3 reads CASSFGTGSGNTIYF. The CDR3 DNA is TGTGCCAGCAGCTTCGGGACAGGCTCTGGAAACACCATATATTTT.

The chain uses TRBV19 and TRBJ1-6; tentative D call: TRBD1 (5 bases). CDR1 LNHDA and CDR2 SQIVND come from the germline V gene (reference sequence). The CDR3 has 15 residues. The V and J ends lost 5 bases and 8 bases respectively, with 16 bases between them. In DNA form, the CDR3 reads TGTGCCAGTAGTTGGTCTATCCTCAGGGATTCACCCCTCCACTTT. Translation: CASSWSILRDSPLHF. The complete variable domain, with remaining parts taken from reference TRBV19 and TRBJ1-6, reads DGGITQSPKYLFRKEGQNVTLSCEQNLNHDAMYWYRQDPGQGLRLIYYSQIVNDFQKGDIAEGYSVSREKKESFPLTVTSAQKNPTAFYLCASSWSILRDSPLHFGNGTRLTVT.

This chain connects TRBV9 to TRBJ2-7; 9 bases agree with TRBD1. CDR3 length: 15 amino acids. Germline V lookup: CDR1 SGDLS, CDR2 YYNGEE. V lost 0 bases, J lost 4 bases, and 5 bases stayed unmatched. The CDR3 spells CASSVGGGQGYEQYF. The CDR3 DNA reads as TGTGCCAGCAGCGTAGGAGGGGGACAGGGTTACGAGCAGTACTTC.

The table lists this clone with a few counts. The CDR3 DNA reads TGTGCCAGCAGTAACAGGGGAGACTCACCCCTCCACTTT. As protein: CASSNRGDSPLHF. The chain has TRBV2 and TRBJ1-6, with 7 bases fitting TRBD1. V lost 5 bases to trimming and J lost 10 bases; unmatched junction nucleotides: 5. Germline V gene sequence: CDR1 SNHLY, CDR2 FYNNEI. The CDR3 extends over 13 amino acids.

The V call is TRBV7-8, the J call TRBJ2-5; D unresolved. Germline V gives CDR1 SGHVS, CDR2 FQNEAQ. There are 15 residues in the CDR3. The V end lost 3 bases, the J end lost 4 bases, and 15 bases lay between the germline ends. The CDR3, as DNA: TGTGCCAGCAGCTTTCGTCCCACGATTAGAGAGACCCAGTACTTC. Encoded protein: CASSFRPTIRETQYF.

The chain uses TRBV30 and TRBJ1-3; D may be TRBD1 (6 bases). This CDR3 is built from 13 residues. Trimming took off 2 bases at V and 3 bases at J, with 8 bases between the two ends. CDR1 is GTSNPN and CDR2 is SVGIG in the germline V gene (reference sequence). The CDR3, as DNA: TGTGCCTGGAGTAGGGGGGGTGGAAACACCATATATTTT. This sequence encodes CAWSRGGGNTIYF.